Following are 12 T cell receptor beta chains from one sample sequenced in a study of OX40 agonist ivuxolimab in advanced cancers. TCRdb keeps only in-frame clones here, not all; method: immunoSEQ multiplex PCR. The sample records over 70,000 clones, roughly 80% being singletons. The sequenced sample was CD4+ or CD8+ T cells sorted from blood, obtained in a trial of the OX40 agonist ivuxolimab. All receptors derive from an adult with an advanced solid tumor such as melanoma, head and neck, liver or kidney cancer.

J is TRBJ2-2 and V is TRBV6-6, with D possibly being TRBD2 (6 bases). Trimming took off 6 bases at V and 5 bases at J, with 19 bases between the two ends. Looked up from germline, CDR1 is MNHNY and CDR2 is SVGAGI (reference sequence). This CDR3 comprises 16 residues. For the CDR3, the DNA is TGTGCCAGCAGCCCGTTGGGGGGAAGGTTGACCGGGGAGCTGTTTTTT. Translating gives CASSPLGGRLTGELFF.

The V call is TRBV7-9, the J call TRBJ1-2; D gene unclear. Germline V gives CDR1 SEHNR, CDR2 FQNEAQ (reference sequence). With 4 bases removed from V and 2 bases from J, the gap between germline ends came to 11 bases. The CDR3 extends over 14 amino acids. This chain's CDR3 is CASSSEGGNYGYTF. The CDR3 region has the DNA TGTGCCAGCAGCTCTGAGGGAGGGAACTATGGCTACACCTTC.

This clone turned up a few times. The rearrangement joins TRBV9 to TRBJ1-1; D unresolved. The CDR3 covers 15 residues. CDR1 is SGDLS and CDR2 is YYNGEE in the germline V gene. Trimming stripped 3 bases from V and 1 base from J, with 13 bases between. CDR3: CASSARWTGNTEAFF. DNA of the CDR3: TGTGCCAGCAGCGCAAGATGGACGGGGAACACTGAAGCTTTCTTT.

The rearrangement joins TRBV5-4 to TRBJ2-5, with 11 bases identical to TRBD2. This CDR3 is built from 16 residues. Germline trimming cut 2 bases from V and 2 bases from J; bases unmatched to any gene: 5. CDR1 SGHNT and CDR2 YYREEE come from the germline V gene (reference sequence). As DNA, the CDR3 is TGTGCCAGCAGCTTTTTAGCGGGAGGGCCTCAAGAGACCCAGTACTTC. This gives the protein CASSFLAGGPQETQYF.

The chain is built from TRBV4-1 and TRBJ1-4; 7 bases align to TRBD1. The V and J ends lost 4 bases and 6 bases, in that order; junction bases with no gene match: 2. The CDR3 is 13 residues long. Germline CDR1 MGHRA, CDR2 YSYEKL. This CDR3 reads CASSRDRDEKLFF. In DNA, the CDR3 is TGCGCCAGCAGCCGTGACAGGGATGAAAAACTGTTTTTT.

The chain carries TRBV5-1 and TRBJ1-6; D unresolved. The germline V and J ends were trimmed by 0 bases and 10 bases, with 8 bases remaining between them. The germline CDR1 and CDR2 sequences are SGHRS and YFSETQ. This CDR3 has 13 residues. Here the CDR3 DNA reads TGCGCCAGCAGCTTGGGCGAGTACTCACCCCTCCACTTT. Translated, it gives CASSLGEYSPLHF.

The chain employs TRBV15 and TRBJ2-3; D not resolved. The CDR3 totals 12 residues. Trimming removed 3 bases at V and 7 bases at J, with 8 bases between. Germline CDR1 and CDR2: LNHNV and YYDKDF (reference sequence). CDR3 sequence reads: CATSSATYTQYF. In DNA, the CDR3 is TGTGCCACCAGCAGTGCGACATATACGCAGTATTTT.

The sample holds a few counts of this clone. The chain uses TRBV5-6 and TRBJ1-4; 8 bases agree with TRBD1. The trim removed 0 bases at V and 4 bases at J, leaving 14 bases unmatched. The length of the CDR3 is 19 residues. Germline CDR1 SGHDT, CDR2 YYEEEE. In DNA form, the CDR3 reads TGTGCCAGCAGCTTGGGGGAGGACAGGGCCAGAGCGGGTAATGAAAAACTGTTTTTT. It encodes CASSLGEDRARAGNEKLFF.

The V and J genes are TRBV5-6 and TRBJ2-5; 9 nucleotides match TRBD1. CDR1 and CDR2 (germline): SGHDT, YYEEEE. V dropped 4 bases and J dropped 5; count of bases not matched to a gene: 12. This CDR3 spans 16 amino acids. The CDR3 loop is CASSPRTGEIWETQYF. For the CDR3, the DNA is TGTGCCAGCAGCCCGAGGACAGGGGAAATTTGGGAGACCCAGTACTTC.

This chain connects TRBV28 to TRBJ1-1; D might be TRBD1 (6 bases). The CDR3 is made up of 15 amino acids. Germline-derived CDR1 and CDR2 are MDHEN and SYDVKM. Trimming left V 3 bases short and J 3 bases short, with 14 bases between. CDR3 amino acids: CASSFFGKGDTEAFF. DNA for the CDR3: TGTGCCAGCAGTTTTTTCGGGAAGGGGGACACTGAAGCTTTCTTT.

This rearrangement joins TRBV10-2 to TRBJ1-4; tentatively, D is TRBD1 (5 bases). Germline CDR1 and CDR2: WSHSY and SAAADI. With 8 bases removed from V and 0 bases from J, the gap between germline ends came to 13 bases. CDR3 length equals 15 residues. The CDR3 nucleotides are TGCGCCAGCCGTCTGGGACCTGCAACTAATGAAAAACTGTTTTTT. Translation: CASRLGPATNEKLFF.

The chain joins TRBV15 to TRBJ2-3, with D unresolved. CDR3 length: 14 residues. V was clipped by 2 bases and J by 0 bases, with 6 bases between them. Germline CDR1 and CDR2: LNHNV and YYDKDF (reference sequence). DNA of the CDR3: TGTGCCACCAGCAGAACTTCTAGCACAGATACGCAGTATTTT. Its translation is CATSRTSSTDTQYF.